The clone carrying this T cell receptor beta chain turned up a few times. The data belong to a study of blood T cell repertoires in COVID-19. The germline V gene has CDR1 MGHRA and CDR2 YSYEKL. The CDR3 is 16 residues long. Losses at the gene ends were 2 bases for V and 7 bases for J; bases not matched to a gene: 8. Produced via immunoSEQ multiplex PCR; TCRdb's table is partial and in-frame only. The sample yields hundreds of thousands of clones, approximately 83% seen once. Participants were aged 18 to 89 years, lived in about two dozen US areas, and enrolled virtually. Assignments of participants to cohorts depended upon their own reported clinical history.

The gene calls are TRBV4-1 and TRBJ2-3, with 11 bases that match TRBD2. This TCR came from an older woman who had recovered from COVID-19. The sequencing input was PBMCs or T cells enriched from blood (not recorded which). The CDR3 loop reads CASSQPTSGSLNTQYF. The CDR3 DNA follows: TGCGCCAGCAGCCAACCAACTAGCGGGAGTTTGAATACGCAGTATTTT.